This T cell receptor beta chain comes out of a study of blood T cell repertoires in COVID-19. On the study more broadly: Researchers got acute and convalescent COVID-19 samples from the United States, Italy and Spain. Sample material is recorded as cDNA or gDNA derived from T cells, B-cell-depleted T cells, or PBMCs.

Methods used by the authors: Amplifying reference gene primers gave estimates of nucleated cell counts. Measured with immunoSEQ multiplex PCR; TCRdb has only the in-frame clones, and not every one. D and trimming were read from the DNA, whereas the V and J calls and clone size are those reported in that table. The table includes under 200,000 clones, about 85% detected once. The receptor's source is a woman of 80 years or more in a cohort sampled during active or convalescent COVID-19. Specimen: peripheral blood.

The CDR3 reads CASSYPKGFRATYEQYF. In DNA form, the CDR3 reads TGTGCCAGCAGTTACCCGAAGGGTTTCAGGGCTACCTACGAGCAGTACTTC. V is TRBV6-2 or TRBV6-3 and J is TRBJ2-7; possibly TRBD1 for D (5 bases). The CDR3 is 17 residues long. V dropped 2 bases and J dropped 2 bases, with 19 bases sitting between them. The germline V gene encodes CDR1 MNHEY and CDR2 SVGEGT.